The rows below give T cell receptor beta chains drawn from one sample of a study of blood T cell repertoires in COVID-19. The repertoire was sequenced with immunoSEQ multiplex PCR; TCRdb's copy has only in-frame clones and lacks some. This table has hundreds of thousands of clones, roughly 85% appearing once. Sequenced sample: peripheral blood. These receptors all come from a man over 45 with active or convalescent COVID-19. Each CDR3 is given with its conserved first and last residue. D genes are given only for firm matches. Clone size is not always given. Where it is, it says once, few, many or a class for expanded clones.

clone_size	d_call	j_call	v_call	cdr3_aa	cdr3_nt
NA	NA	TRBJ2-7	TRBV30	CAWSARRAGTGYEQYF	TGTGCCTGGAGTGCCCGCCGGGCGGGCACGGGCTACGAGCAGTACTTC
NA	NA	TRBJ1-2	TRBV7-9	CASSPGGQSYTF	TGTGCCAGCAGCCCAGGCGGACAGAGCTACACCTTC
NA	NA	TRBJ1-2	TRBV28	CASSSPSGSAGYTF	TGTGCCAGCAGTTCGCCTTCGGGGTCGGCCGGCTACACCTTC
NA	NA	TRBJ2-7	TRBV4-3	CASSLRASGTRYEQYF	TGCGCCAGCAGCCTAAGGGCGTCCGGGACACGCTACGAGCAGTACTTC
NA	TRBD2	TRBJ2-2	TRBV5-4	CASSFLSSGNGELFF	TGTGCCAGCAGCTTTTTGTCTAGCGGGAACGGGGAGCTGTTTTTT
few	NA	TRBJ1-5	TRBV3-1/TRBV3-2	CASSLQGNGQPQHF	TGTGCCAGCAGCCTACAGGGTAACGGTCAGCCCCAGCATTTT
NA	TRBD2	TRBJ2-7	TRBV19	CASSAGGRAGEQYF	TGTGCCAGTAGTGCTGGCGGGAGGGCCGGTGAGCAGTACTTC
NA	TRBD1	TRBJ1-2	TRBV7-2	CASSHGQGYGYTF	TGTGCCAGCAGCCACGGACAGGGGTATGGCTACACCTTC
NA	NA	TRBJ1-1	TRBV11-2	CASSLADSNTEAFF	TGTGCCAGCAGCTTAGCCGACAGCAACACTGAAGCTTTCTTT
NA	TRBD1	TRBJ2-1	TRBV10-3	CAISSRTGESSYNEQFF	TGTGCCATCAGCTCACGGACAGGGGAGAGCTCCTACAATGAGCAGTTCTTC
NA	NA	TRBJ2-3	TRBV4-3	CASSQDGTDTQYF	TGCGCCAGCAGCCAAGACGGCACAGATACGCAGTATTTT
NA	TRBD2	TRBJ2-1	TRBV5-1	CASSLAGGSLNNEQFF	TGCGCCAGCAGCTTGGCCGGGGGGAGCCTCAACAATGAGCAGTTCTTC
NA	TRBD1	TRBJ1-2	TRBV15	CATSRVGQGWMGHTF	TGTGCCACCAGCAGAGTGGGACAGGGGTGGATGGGCCACACCTTC
NA	TRBD1	TRBJ2-2	TRBV5-6	CASSLGTGRYGELFF	TGTGCCAGCAGCTTGGGGACAGGGAGGTACGGGGAGCTGTTTTTT
once	NA	TRBJ2-1	TRBV10-3	CAIAGNEQFF	TGTGCCATCGCCGGCAATGAGCAGTTCTTC
once	TRBD1	TRBJ2-7	TRBV18	CASSWGQNSYEQYF	TGTGCCAGCTCATGGGGACAGAACTCCTACGAGCAGTACTTC